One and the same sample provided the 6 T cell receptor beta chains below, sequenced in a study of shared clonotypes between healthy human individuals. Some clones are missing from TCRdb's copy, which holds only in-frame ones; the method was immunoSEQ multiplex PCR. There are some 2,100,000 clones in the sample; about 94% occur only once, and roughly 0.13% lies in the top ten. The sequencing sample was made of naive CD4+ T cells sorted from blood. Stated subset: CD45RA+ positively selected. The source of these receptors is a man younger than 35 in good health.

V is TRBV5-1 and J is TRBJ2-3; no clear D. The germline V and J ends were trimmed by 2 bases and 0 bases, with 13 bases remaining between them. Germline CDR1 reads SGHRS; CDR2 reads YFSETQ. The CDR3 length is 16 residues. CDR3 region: CASSFIPLTSTDTQYF. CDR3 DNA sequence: TGCGCCAGCAGCTTTATCCCCCTAACTAGCACAGATACGCAGTATTTT.

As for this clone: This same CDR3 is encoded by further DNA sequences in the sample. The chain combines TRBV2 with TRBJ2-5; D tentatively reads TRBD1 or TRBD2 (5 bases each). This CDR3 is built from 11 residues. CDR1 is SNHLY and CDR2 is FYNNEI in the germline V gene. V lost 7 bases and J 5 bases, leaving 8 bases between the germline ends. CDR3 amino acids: CASTREETQYF. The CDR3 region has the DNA TGTGCCAGCACCAGGGAGGAGACCCAGTACTTC.

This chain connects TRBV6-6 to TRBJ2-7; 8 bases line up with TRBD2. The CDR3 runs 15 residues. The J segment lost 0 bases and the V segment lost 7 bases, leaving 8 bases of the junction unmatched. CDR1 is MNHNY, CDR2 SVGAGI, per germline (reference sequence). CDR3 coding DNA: TGTGCCAGCAAACTTAGCGGGACCGACTCCTACGAGCAGTACTTC. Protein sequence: CASKLSGTDSYEQYF.

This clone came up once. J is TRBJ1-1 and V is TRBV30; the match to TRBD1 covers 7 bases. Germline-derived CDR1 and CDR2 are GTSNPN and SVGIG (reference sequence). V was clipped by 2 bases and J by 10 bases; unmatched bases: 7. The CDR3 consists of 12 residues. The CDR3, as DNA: TGTGCCTGGAGTTACCCCAGGGGGGCAGCTTTCTTT. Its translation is CAWSYPRGAAFF. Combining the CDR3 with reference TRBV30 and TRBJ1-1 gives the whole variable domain SQTIHQWPATLVQPVGSPLSLECTVEGTSNPNLYWYRQAAGRGLQLLFYSVGIGQISSEVPQNLSASRPQDRQFILSSKKLLLSDSGFYLCAWSYPRGAAFFGQGTRLTVV.

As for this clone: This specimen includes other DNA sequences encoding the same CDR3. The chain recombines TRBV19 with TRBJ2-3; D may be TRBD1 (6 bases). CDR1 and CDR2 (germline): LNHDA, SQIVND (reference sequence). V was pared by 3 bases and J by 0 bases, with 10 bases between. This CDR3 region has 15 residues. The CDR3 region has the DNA TGTGCCAGTAGTATTAGACAGGCAAGCACAGATACGCAGTATTTT. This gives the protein CASSIRQASTDTQYF.

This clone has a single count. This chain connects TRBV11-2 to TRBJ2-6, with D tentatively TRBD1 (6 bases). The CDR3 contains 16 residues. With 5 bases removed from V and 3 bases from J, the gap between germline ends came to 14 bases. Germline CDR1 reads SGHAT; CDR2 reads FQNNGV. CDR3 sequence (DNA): TGTGCCAGCAGCCAAGTCAGGGGAAATGGGGCCAACGTCCTGACTTTC. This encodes CASSQVRGNGANVLTF. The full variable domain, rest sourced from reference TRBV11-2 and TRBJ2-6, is EAGVAQSPRYKIIEKRQSVAFWCNPISGHATLYWYQQILGQGPKLLIQFQNNGVVDDSQLPKDRFSAERLKGVDSTLKIQPAKLEDSAVYLCASSQVRGNGANVLTFGAGSRLTVL.